Each of the 5 T cell receptor beta chains below was sequenced from the same sample in a study of cytomegalovirus exposure and HLA in healthy donors (dated by TCRdb to the late 2010s). The receptor library was made with the immunoSEQ multiplex PCR assay. The multiplex PCR relied on a mix of 60 forward primers for TCR Vbeta segments and 13 reverse primers for TCR Jbeta segments. Entries here come from immuneACCESS through TCRdb and include only in-frame sequences with V and J called. Some clones fail to appear in such tables; in the studies checked, an unresolved V gene covers under half of the shortfall, and the cause of the remainder is unknown. Within this sample are just over 150,000 clones, with approximately 82% of them counted one time only. The ten most abundant clones make up 6.4% of the sample. Sequenced material: PBMCs. The receptors derive from a man between 50 and 59 years old in good health and CMV-seropositive.

This clone was seen a single time. The chain couples TRBV4-1 to TRBJ1-1; 7 bases match TRBD1. Trimming removed 8 bases from V and 5 bases from J; junction bases left unmatched: 5. CDR3 size: 12 residues. Germline V gives CDR1 MGHRA, CDR2 YSYEKL. The CDR3 here is CASSQGVTEAFF. CDR3 in DNA: TGCGCCAGCTCTCAGGGGGTAACTGAAGCTTTCTTT.

The J gene is TRBJ1-1, the V gene TRBV7-3; D call uncertain. V lost 2 bases and J lost 1, with 8 bases in between. CDR3 length equals 14 residues. The germline V gene has CDR1 SGHTA and CDR2 FQGTGA. The CDR3 sequence: CASSLVGRNTEAFF. In DNA, the CDR3 is TGTGCCAGCAGCTTAGTGGGGAGGAACACTGAAGCTTTCTTT.

This chain connects TRBV15 to TRBJ2-5, with TRBD2 as a possible D gene (5 bases). Per germline, CDR1 LNHNV and CDR2 YYDKDF (reference sequence). The germline V and J ends were trimmed by 1 base and 4 bases, with 16 bases remaining between them. The CDR3 runs 16 residues. In DNA, the CDR3 is TGTGCCACCAGCAGAGGGGAGAGCCTGACTGGAGAGACCCAGTACTTC. Protein product: CATSRGESLTGETQYF.

The chain has TRBV9 and TRBJ2-1; 7 bases are shared with TRBD2. Trimming removed 3 bases from V and 2 bases from J; junction bases left unmatched: 14. Germline V gene data show CDR1 as SGDLS and CDR2 as YYNGEE. The CDR3 sequence is 18 residues long. The CDR3 loop is CASSAATRGGITYNEQFF. DNA of the CDR3: TGTGCCAGCAGCGCGGCGACTAGGGGAGGGATAACCTACAATGAGCAGTTCTTC.

The rearrangement joins TRBV5-6 to TRBJ1-2; D gene ambiguous. The CDR3 has 15 residues. Trimming took 0 bases from V and 4 from J, leaving 13 bases between them. Germline CDR1 reads SGHDT; CDR2 reads YYEEEE. CDR3: CASSLGPNQVYGYTF. In DNA, the CDR3 is TGTGCCAGCAGCTTGGGGCCAAACCAGGTCTATGGCTACACCTTC.